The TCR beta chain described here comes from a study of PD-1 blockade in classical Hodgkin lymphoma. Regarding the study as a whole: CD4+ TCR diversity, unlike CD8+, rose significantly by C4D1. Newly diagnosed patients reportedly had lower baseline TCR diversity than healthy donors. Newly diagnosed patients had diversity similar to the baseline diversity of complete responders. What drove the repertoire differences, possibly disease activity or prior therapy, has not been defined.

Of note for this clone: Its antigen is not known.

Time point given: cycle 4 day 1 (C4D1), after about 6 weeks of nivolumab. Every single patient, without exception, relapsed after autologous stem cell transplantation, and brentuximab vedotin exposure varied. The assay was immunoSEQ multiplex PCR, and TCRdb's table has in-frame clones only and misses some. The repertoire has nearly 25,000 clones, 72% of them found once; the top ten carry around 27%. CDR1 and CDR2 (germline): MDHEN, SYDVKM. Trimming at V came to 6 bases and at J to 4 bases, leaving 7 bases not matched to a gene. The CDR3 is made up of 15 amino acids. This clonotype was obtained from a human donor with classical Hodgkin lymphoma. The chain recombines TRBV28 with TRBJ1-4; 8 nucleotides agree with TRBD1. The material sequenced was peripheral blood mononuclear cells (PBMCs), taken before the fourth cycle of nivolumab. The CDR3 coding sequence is TGTGCCAGCAGCCGCAGACAGGGGCTTAATGAAAAACTGTTTTTT. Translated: CASSRRQGLNEKLFF.